These 28 T cell receptor beta chains were all obtained from the same sample, sequenced in a study of shared clonotypes between healthy human individuals. The protocol was immunoSEQ multiplex PCR, while the TCRdb copy is restricted to in-frame clones and leaves out a portion. The repertoire consists of about half a million clones, with 75% to 85% occurring once and the leading ten covering approximately 13%. Input material: PBMCs. All receptors come from a woman between 40 and 50 years old in good health. Some clones in this sample may be carry-over from other donors' samples.

The chain recombines TRBV4-2 with TRBJ2-2; TRBD2 might be the D (6 bases). V was cut by 2 bases and J by 6 bases, with 16 bases left in between. From germline, CDR1 is LGHNA and CDR2 YNFKEQ. The CDR3 length is 16 residues. The CDR3 DNA follows: TGTGCCAGCAGCCAAACGGGAGTGCCTGAGGCCGGGGAGCTGTTTTTT. Its translation is CASSQTGVPEAGELFF.

This clone was seen only a few times. This chain links TRBV2 with TRBJ2-5, with D maybe TRBD1 (5 bases). Germline assignment: CDR1 SNHLY and CDR2 FYNNEI. Trimming removed 6 bases at V and 4 bases at J, with 9 bases between. CDR3 length: 12 residues. CDR3 protein: CASRTELETQYF. As DNA, the CDR3 is TGTGCCAGCAGGACAGAATTAGAGACCCAGTACTTC. Using reference TRBV2 and TRBJ2-5 for the parts outside the CDR3, the full variable domain is EPEVTQTPSHQVTQMGQEVILRCVPISNHLYFYWYRQILGQKVEFLVSFYNNEISEKSEIFDDQFSVERPDGSNFTLKIRSTKLEDSAMYFCASRTELETQYFGPGTRLLVL.

As concerns this clone: One junction end does not reproduce the germline sequence, and a read error may be involved. V and J are TRBV29-1 and TRBJ1-4; 7 positions match TRBD1. Germline CDR1 and CDR2: SQVTM and ANQGSEA. The CDR3 has 13 amino acids. DNA of the CDR3: TGCAGCGCTGTAGGGGGCGCGTGGGGACAGTTGATTTTT. It yields the protein CSAVGGAWGQLIF.

This chain uses TRBV27 with TRBJ2-2, with D possibly TRBD1 on 5 matching bases. Germline-derived CDR1 and CDR2 are MNHEY and SMNVEV (reference sequence). V lost 0 bases to trimming and J lost 5 bases, with 7 bases between them. The CDR3 runs to 14 residues. The CDR3 DNA is TGTGCCAGCAGTTTATCCAGGGTAACCGGGGAGCTGTTTTTT. Translated, it gives CASSLSRVTGELFF.

A few counts support this clone. The J gene is TRBJ2-1, the V gene TRBV6-6, with 10 bases identical to TRBD2. In germline, CDR1 is MNHNY, CDR2 SVGAGI (reference sequence). The V gene end was trimmed by 2 bases and the J gene end by 6 bases; junction bases not matched to a gene: 7. The CDR3 is 16 amino acids. CDR3 amino acids: CASSYPTGTSVNEQFF. The CDR3 DNA reads as TGTGCCAGCAGTTACCCGACCGGGACTAGCGTCAATGAGCAGTTCTTC.

The chain is built from TRBV29-1 and TRBJ2-7; 11 positions agree with TRBD1. Trimming removed 7 bases from V and 6 bases from J; junction bases left unmatched: 5. The CDR3 runs 12 residues. Germline V lookup: CDR1 SQVTM, CDR2 ANQGSEA. Written as DNA, the CDR3 is TGCAGCGCCGGGGACAGGGGGGGCGAGCAGTACTTC. Encoded protein: CSAGDRGGEQYF.

The rearrangement uses TRBV7-9 and TRBJ1-3, with 10 bases aligning to TRBD1. J was trimmed by 0 bases and V by 8 bases; bases with no gene match: 7. From germline, CDR1 is SEHNR and CDR2 FQNEAQ (reference sequence). The CDR3 extends over 16 amino acids. In DNA form, the CDR3 reads TGTGCCAGCCGGGACAGGGGCTTCCACTCTGGAAACACCATATATTTT. Translation gives CASRDRGFHSGNTIYF.

The V call is TRBV11-2, the J call TRBJ2-2; no definite D call. Germline V lookup: CDR1 SGHAT, CDR2 FQNNGV. This CDR3 has 15 residues. V was cut by 1 base and J by 4 bases, with 10 bases left in between. In DNA, the CDR3 is TGTGCCAGCAGCTTAGTCAGCCCCGGCACCGGGGAGCTGTTTTTT. It specifies CASSLVSPGTGELFF.

This clone has a single count. The V gene is TRBV19, the J gene TRBJ2-1; TRBD2 is a possible D gene (6 bases). The germline V gene has CDR1 LNHDA and CDR2 SQIVND (reference sequence). CDR3 length: 14 amino acids. Trimming took off 3 bases at V and 7 bases at J, with 13 bases between the two ends. In nucleotides, the CDR3 is TGTGCCAGTAGTATGGGGGGTGGTGGGAATGAGCAGTTCTTC. It is translated as CASSMGGGGNEQFF.

The chain employs TRBV11-2 and TRBJ1-4; D call uncertain. The CDR3 covers 12 residues. Germline CDR1 is SGHAT and CDR2 is FQNNGV. Trimming cost V 0 bases and J 14 bases, with 10 bases left between them. CDR3 coding DNA: TGTGCCAGCAGCTTAGATCTTGGGTTTCTGTTTTTT. Amino acid sequence: CASSLDLGFLFF.

In regard to this clone: A far larger clone is one nucleotide away, so this likely arose from a read error. The rearrangement joins TRBV2 to TRBJ2-2; a weak D match, TRBD2 (5 bases). The CDR3 contains 13 residues. The germline V and J ends were trimmed by 8 bases and 1 base, with 8 bases remaining between them. From germline, CDR1 is SNHLY and CDR2 FYNNEI. CDR3 sequence (DNA): TGTGCCAGCCGGGGAGAGAACACCGGGGAGCTGTTTTTT. This sequence encodes CASRGENTGELFF.

A note on this clone: In the same sample, other DNA sequences code for this CDR3. The chain joins TRBV11-2 to TRBJ2-5, with D unresolved. The germline V gene encodes CDR1 SGHAT and CDR2 FQNNGV. V lost 3 bases, J lost 0 bases, and 5 bases lay in between. There are 13 residues in the CDR3. CDR3 in amino acids: CASSFGYQETQYF. Written as DNA, the CDR3 is TGTGCCAGCAGCTTTGGTTACCAAGAGACCCAGTACTTC. The variable domain in full, completed from reference TRBV11-2 and TRBJ2-5, reads EAGVAQSPRYKIIEKRQSVAFWCNPISGHATLYWYQQILGQGPKLLIQFQNNGVVDDSQLPKDRFSAERLKGVDSTLKIQPAKLEDSAVYLCASSFGYQETQYFGPGTRLLVL.

V usage is TRBV7-9 and J usage is TRBJ2-3; unclear D gene. CDR3 size: 13 residues. V dropped 5 bases and J dropped 6 bases, with 12 bases sitting between them. The V gene's germline CDR1 is SEHNR and CDR2 FQNEAQ (reference sequence). The CDR3 loop is CASSLGTHDTQYF. The CDR3 region has the DNA TGTGCCAGCAGCCTCGGCACGCACGATACGCAGTATTTT.

The V gene is TRBV19, the J gene TRBJ2-7; D is ambiguous. Germline V gene lookup returns CDR1 LNHDA and CDR2 SQIVND (reference sequence). The CDR3 spans 11 residues. The germline V and J ends were trimmed by 5 bases and 7 bases, with 9 bases remaining between them. The CDR3 loop is CASSFGREQYF. CDR3 coding DNA: TGTGCCAGTAGTTTCGGCAGGGAGCAGTACTTC. Based on the CDR3 plus reference TRBV19 and TRBJ2-7, the full variable domain is DGGITQSPKYLFRKEGQNVTLSCEQNLNHDAMYWYRQDPGQGLRLIYYSQIVNDFQKGDIAEGYSVSREKKESFPLTVTSAQKNPTAFYLCASSFGREQYFGPGTRLTVT.

The rearrangement links TRBV10-2 to TRBJ2-2; no reliable D call. This CDR3 is 14 amino acids long. In germline, CDR1 is WSHSY, CDR2 SAAADI. Trimming cost V 7 bases and J 8 bases, with 17 bases left between them. The CDR3 region has the DNA TGCGCCAGCACTTTGGCCAACCCTCGGGGGGAGCTGTTTTTT. Translated: CASTLANPRGELFF.

V and J are TRBV28 and TRBJ2-1, with 14 nucleotides matching TRBD2. Germline V gene data show CDR1 as MDHEN and CDR2 as SYDVKM. This CDR3 comprises 18 residues. J was trimmed by 1 base and V by 0 bases; bases with no gene match: 2. CDR3 amino acids: CASSLWGTSGSSYNEQFF. CDR3 bases: TGTGCCAGCAGTTTATGGGGGACTAGCGGGAGTTCCTACAATGAGCAGTTCTTC.

This chain uses TRBV7-8 with TRBJ2-5; TRBD2 matches 8 bases. Germline V gives CDR1 SGHVS, CDR2 FQNEAQ. Trimming cost V 1 base and J 0 bases; bases outside gene matches: 4. CDR3 size: 16 residues. CDR3 region: CASSLVGGRYQETQYF. In nucleotides, the CDR3 is TGTGCCAGCAGCTTAGTGGGCGGGAGGTACCAAGAGACCCAGTACTTC. Looking up the rest from reference TRBV7-8 and TRBJ2-5 gives the full variable domain: GAGVSQSPRYKVAKRGQDVALRCDPISGHVSLFWYQQALGQGPEFLTYFQNEAQLDKSGLPSDRFFAERPEGSVSTLKIQRTQQEDSAVYLCASSLVGGRYQETQYFGPGTRLLVL.

This clone was counted a few times. The V gene is TRBV7-3, the J gene TRBJ2-7; possible D gene TRBD2, 5 bases. Trimming took 8 bases from V and 5 from J, leaving 22 bases between them. This CDR3 contains 15 residues. Per germline, CDR1 SGHTA and CDR2 FQGTGA. In nucleotides, the CDR3 is TGTGCCAGCGACCTTATGGCGGGTAGCCGCCACGAGCAGTACTTC. The encoded protein is CASDLMAGSRHEQYF.

This clone showed up many times. The chain carries TRBV6-1 and TRBJ2-2, with TRBD1 identical over 8 bases. Germline values: CDR1 MNHNS, CDR2 SASEGT. The ends lost 4 bases at V and 6 bases at J; junction bases unmatched: 10. This CDR3 has 16 residues. Here the CDR3 DNA reads TGTGCCAGCAGTGCCTCGTCGGACAGGGCGGCCGGGGAGCTGTTTTTT. Amino acids: CASSASSDRAAGELFF.

In this sample, this clone turned up once. The chain joins TRBV9 to TRBJ2-2; the match to TRBD2 covers 12 bases. There are 15 residues in the CDR3. Germline trimming cut 4 bases from V and 5 bases from J; bases unmatched to any gene: 3. Germline V gene lookup returns CDR1 SGDLS and CDR2 YYNGEE. CDR3 region: CASSFGLAGTGELFF. The CDR3 nucleotides are TGTGCCAGCAGCTTCGGACTAGCGGGAACCGGGGAGCTGTTTTTT.

This chain uses TRBV28 with TRBJ1-4, with 11 bases fitting TRBD1. There are 16 residues in the CDR3. V gave up 2 bases and J gave up 12 bases; unmatched junction bases: 11. Per germline, CDR1 MDHEN and CDR2 SYDVKM. The CDR3 protein is CASSLPGQGVARELFF. DNA of the CDR3: TGTGCCAGCAGTTTACCGGGACAGGGGGTGGCAAGGGAACTGTTTTTT.

This clone was detected only once. The CDR3 spells CASSQDLGEEKLFF. DNA of the CDR3: TGTGCCAGCAGCCAAGATTTGGGTGAGGAAAAACTGTTTTTT. The J gene is TRBJ1-4, the V gene TRBV4-2; D is undetermined. Between the trimmed V and J ends, which lost 0 bases and 8 bases, there was a span of 10 bases. The germline CDR1 and CDR2 sequences are LGHNA and YNFKEQ. This CDR3 comprises 14 residues.

The chain recombines TRBV28 with TRBJ2-3, with 7 bases lining up with TRBD1. V was clipped by 5 bases and J by 4 bases; unmatched bases: 12. Germline-derived CDR1 and CDR2 are MDHEN and SYDVKM. The CDR3 extends over 16 amino acids. The CDR3 loop is CASSPSTGMVADTQYF. The CDR3 DNA is TGTGCCAGCAGTCCCTCGACAGGGATGGTTGCAGATACGCAGTATTTT.

The chain recombines TRBV7-3 with TRBJ2-3, with D possibly TRBD2 on 6 matching bases. Trimming pared 6 bases from V and 5 bases from J, leaving 27 bases between. Germline V lookup: CDR1 SGHTA, CDR2 FQGTGA. The CDR3 sequence is 18 residues long. In DNA, the CDR3 is TGTGCCAGCAGTCTAAATGGGAATCGGCAGGGCGGGGAAGATACGCAGTATTTT. The encoded protein is CASSLNGNRQGGEDTQYF. The entire variable domain, with the rest obtained from reference TRBV7-3 and TRBJ2-3, is as follows: GAGVSQTPSNKVTEKGKYVELRCDPISGHTALYWYRQSLGQGPEFLIYFQGTGAADDSGLPNDRFFAVRPEGSVSTLKIQRTERGDSAVYLCASSLNGNRQGGEDTQYFGPGTRLTVL.

The V gene is TRBV7-8, the J gene TRBJ2-1; tentatively, D is TRBD1 or TRBD2 (5 bases each). The CDR3 sequence is 15 residues long. Germline V lookup: CDR1 SGHVS, CDR2 FQNEAQ. Trimming left V 3 bases short and J 2 bases short, with 11 bases between. The CDR3 DNA is TGTGCCAGCAGCTTGTTTGGGGGAGCCTACAATGAGCAGTTCTTC. It encodes CASSLFGGAYNEQFF.

This clone has a handful of counts. The V and J genes are TRBV19 and TRBJ2-6; no reliable D call. The CDR3 is 16 amino acids. V shed 1 base and J shed 3 bases, with 10 bases lying between them. From germline, CDR1 is LNHDA and CDR2 SQIVND (reference sequence). CDR3: CASSIVRQFGANVLTF. In DNA form, the CDR3 reads TGTGCCAGTAGTATAGTGCGGCAGTTTGGGGCCAACGTCCTGACTTTC.

The rearrangement links TRBV6-4 to TRBJ2-3; 9 bases match TRBD2. Per germline, CDR1 MRHNA and CDR2 SNTAGT. With V trimmed by 4 bases and J by 1 base, 6 bases remained unmatched. The CDR3 covers 16 residues. The CDR3 DNA follows: TGTGCCAGCAGTGTGGAACTAGCGGGTGGCACAGATACGCAGTATTTT. This sequence encodes CASSVELAGGTDTQYF.

The CDR3 spells CASSSRRSHSPLHF. In DNA form, the CDR3 reads TGTGCCAGCAGTTCAAGGAGAAGTCATTCACCCCTCCACTTT. This chain connects TRBV27 to TRBJ1-6; D gene ambiguous. Germline CDR1 and CDR2: MNHEY and SMNVEV (reference sequence). This CDR3 is 14 amino acids long. V shed 4 bases and J shed 8 bases, with 12 bases lying between them.